One TCR beta chain is described in this entry. This clonotype was recorded at least ten times. Its target antigen remains unknown. No much larger clone exists at a distance of one base, and base qualities are not known. This sample is part of a study of T cells in Graves' hyperthyroidism and ophthalmopathy (dated by TCRdb to between 2018 and 2021). About the investigation overall: Peripheral blood was sampled at the time of initial diagnosis, prior to any treatment. Thyroid tissue and blood T-cell repertoires from roughly 6 Graves' hyperthyroidism patients were also compared in the study. According to the paper, TCR Vbeta CDR3 sequencing was carried out on about 140 peripheral blood samples, which came from 40 to 45 ophthalmopathy, about 75 hyperthyroidism and about 17 progressor patients. After sampling, hyperthyroidism patients received methimazole starting at 30 mg daily, and ophthalmopathy patients received high-dose intravenous methylprednisolone. The 100 discovery patients were randomly split 7:3 into training and test sets. An independent validation cohort of fewer than 20 hyperthyroidism patients and more than 15 patients who later progressed to ophthalmopathy tested prospective prediction of ophthalmopathy. To identify TCR V-J signatures that set the groups apart, the researchers used a discovery cohort of more than 95 patients, made up of around 40 with Graves' ophthalmopathy and 57 with stable Graves' hyperthyroidism.

In the ophthalmopathy patients, disease was moderately to severely active, with a Clinical Activity Score of 3 or more, a NOSPECS grade of 4 or more, and a duration of less than 3 months. Patients with uncontrolled infections, other autoimmune diseases, pregnancy or lactation were excluded. Diagnoses relied on clinical symptoms, serum thyroxine and TRAb, thyroid ultrasound and orbital computed tomography. PBMCs were separated from roughly 10 ml of fresh peripheral blood using Ficoll-Paque density gradient centrifugation. Total RNA was extracted using Trizol reagent, and RNA quality was assessed on an Agilent 2100 Bioanalyzer. The germline V end is reduced by 4 bases and the J end by 3 bases; junction bases left unmatched: 3. The CDR3 numbers 14 residues from cysteine through phenylalanine. Only CDR3 DNA remains: 42 bases, in frame from the first base. CDR1 and CDR2 are read off the germline V gene (reference sequence) as PRHDT and FYEKMQ.

Amplification of TCR beta CDR3 regions was carried out from RNA transcripts. For the first round of RT-PCR on the TCR CDR3, the HTBI primer set was used together with the Qiagen OneStep RT-PCR kit. Libraries were constructed in a second round of multiplex PCR, after which size selection and purification were performed. Libraries were sequenced paired-end with 100 bp reads on an Illumina HiSeq2000. The authors' pipeline ran thus. SOAPnuke was used to process the raw data, removing reads that contained adapters or uncalled bases, had a mean Phred below 15, or lacked an exact match to the constant primer or identifier. COPE v1.2.5 was used to merge high-quality paired reads, and clonotypes were defined as unique nucleotide sequences. MiTCR v1.1 was used to align clonotypes to the IMGT TRBV, TRBD and TRBJ reference segments. The analysis was restricted to V-J combinations with a frequency above 0.0001, which together covered around 99% of the repertoires. A TCS score was defined as the ratio of F50 (clonal expansion) to E x V (chaos), with BLOSUM62-based TCRdist applied between CDR3 peptides within each V-J. Welch's t-statistics and random forest reduced around 520 V-J features to 13, which were used in a naive Bayes classifier (R e1071). Starting from the raw public reads, TCRdb applied fastp trimming at Q25, assembled clones with MiXCR and retained in-frame beta chains. Every distinct CDR3 protein forms one entry, paired with its most common genes and DNA. Here the V and J calls rest on TCRdb's processing, not on the authors' analysis. Within this sample are about 500,000 distinct CDR3 sequences, with 15% to 20% of them counted one time only. The ten top clones hold less than 30% of the sample.

The investigation overall reported the following: Most expanded thyroid clonotypes (frequency above 0.001) were also found in blood, which suggests that blood repertoires may mirror thyroid immune responses. Ophthalmopathy was separated from stable hyperthyroidism by a 13 V-J signature model, with approximately 90% sensitivity and approximately 84% specificity obtained in cross-validation and 80%/75% obtained in testing. In validation, the model predicted progression to ophthalmopathy a median of 6.5 months before onset, with over 60% sensitivity and roughly 79% specificity. No statistical method was used to fix the sample size in advance, and group allocation was not hidden from the investigators.

The specimen was blood. This chain is built from TRBV13 and TRBJ2-5, with 9 middle bases fitting TRBD1. The source is a woman under 40 with Graves' ophthalmopathy. CDR3 protein: CASSSRDREETQYF. The nucleotides read TGTGCCAGCAGCTCTCGGGACAGGGAAGAGACCCAGTACTTC.